Sequencing of this T cell receptor beta chain was carried out in a study of blood T cell repertoires in COVID-19. Study summary: From T cells, B-cell-depleted T cells, or PBMCs came the material, which was cDNA or gDNA.

Using immunoSEQ multiplex PCR, the repertoire was profiled, and TCRdb retains in-frame clones only, with some absent. Of some 70,000 clones in the sample, about 82% are singletons; the top ten hold roughly 6.9%. The germline V and J ends were trimmed by 5 bases and 0 bases, with 10 bases remaining between them. The CDR3 runs 14 residues. Sequences were obtained from peripheral blood. The chain carries TRBV5-3 and TRBJ2-3; D is ambiguous. TRBV5-3 has ORF status, its function being uncertain. The receptor was isolated from a middle-aged man with active COVID-19. CDR3 in DNA: TGTGCCAGAAGTGCAGGTCACAGCACAGATACGCAGTATTTT. This translates into CARSAGHSTDTQYF.